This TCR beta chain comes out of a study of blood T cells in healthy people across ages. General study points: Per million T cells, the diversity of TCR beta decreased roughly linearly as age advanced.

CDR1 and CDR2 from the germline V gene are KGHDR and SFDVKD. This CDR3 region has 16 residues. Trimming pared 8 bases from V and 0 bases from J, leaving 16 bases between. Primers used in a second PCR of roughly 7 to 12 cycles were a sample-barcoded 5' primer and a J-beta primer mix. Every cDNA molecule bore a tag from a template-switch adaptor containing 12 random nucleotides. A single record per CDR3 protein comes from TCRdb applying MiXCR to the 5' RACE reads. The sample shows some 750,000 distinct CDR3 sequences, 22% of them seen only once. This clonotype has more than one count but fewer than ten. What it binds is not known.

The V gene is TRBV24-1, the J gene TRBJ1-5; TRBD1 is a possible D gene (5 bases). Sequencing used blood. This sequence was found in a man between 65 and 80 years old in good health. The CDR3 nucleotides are TGTGCCACCAACCGGGACGGAAAGTATAGCAATCAGCCCCAGCATTTT. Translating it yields CATNRDGKYSNQPQHF.